The 8 T cell receptor gamma chains listed next were all sequenced from one sample in a study of Vδ1+ human thymocytes. These receptors' targets are unknown. Extracted RNA was reverse transcribed into cDNA. Pooled V-gene forward primers with one constant-region reverse primer generated the CDR3 amplicons by multiplex PCR. TCRdb re-called the multiplex PCR reads with CATT. This sample carries over 25,000 gamma-chain clones, roughly 20% of them seen once, and the ten largest clones take 1.8%. Points from the study as a whole: Thymic TRG and TRD repertoires appeared highly polyclonal, with Gaussian CDR3 length distributions.

The sequenced material came from Vdelta1+ gamma-delta thymocytes from the thymus. The subset denotes: FACS-sorted CD3+ TCRalphabeta- TCRVdelta1+ TCRVdelta2- thymocytes. Source of these receptors: a boy under two years old who had congenital heart surgery.

This clone counts as medium-sized. In the same sample, other DNA sequences code for this CDR3. The chain is built from TRGV9 and TRGJ1 or TRGJ2. The germline CDR1 and CDR2 sequences are GITISATS and ISYDGTV (reference sequence). Trimming cost V 1 base and J 5 bases; bases outside gene matches: 2. The CDR3 has 12 amino acids. The CDR3 is CALWEVDYKKLF. In DNA form, the CDR3 reads TGTGCCTTGTGGGAGGTCGATTATAAGAAACTCTTT.

The rearrangement joins TRGV3 to TRGJ1 or TRGJ2. This CDR3 spans 15 amino acids. Losses at the gene ends were 3 bases for V and 0 bases for J; bases not matched to a gene: 8. CDR1 and CDR2 from the germline V gene are VTNTFY and YDVSTARD (reference sequence). The CDR3 DNA reads TGTGCCACCTGGGACCCTAGACCGAATTATTATAAGAAACTCTTT. Its translation: CATWDPRPNYYKKLF.

The chain joins TRGV2 to TRGJP2. J lost 0 bases, V lost 0 bases, and 10 bases had no gene match. There are 18 residues in the CDR3. The germline V gene encodes CDR1 EGSNGY and CDR2 YDSYNSKV. The CDR3 loop reads CATWDGPTPYSSDWIKTF. In DNA, the CDR3 is TGTGCCACCTGGGACGGGCCTACCCCCTATAGTAGTGATTGGATCAAGACGTTT.

The rearrangement links TRGV3 to TRGJP2. The V gene's germline CDR1 is VTNTFY and CDR2 YDVSTARD (reference sequence). V dropped 2 bases and J dropped 2; count of bases not matched to a gene: 5. This CDR3 is built from 15 residues. The DNA for the CDR3 is TGTGCCACCTGGGACATCTTCAGTAGTGATTGGATCAAGACGTTT. Translation gives CATWDIFSSDWIKTF.

V and J are TRGV2 and TRGJ1 or TRGJ2. This CDR3 has 11 residues. Germline loops: CDR1 EGSNGY, CDR2 YDSYNSKV. The J segment lost 8 bases and the V segment lost 2 bases, leaving 3 bases of the junction unmatched. For the CDR3, the DNA is TGTGCCACCTGGGACGCAGATAAGAAACTCTTT. It codes for CATWDADKKLF.

Remarks on this clone: Other DNA sequences in this specimen translate into the identical CDR3. The V gene is TRGV3, the J gene TRGJ1 or TRGJ2. The CDR3 spans 13 residues. J was trimmed by 6 bases and V by 0 bases; bases with no gene match: 5. The V gene's germline CDR1 is VTNTFY and CDR2 YDVSTARD (reference sequence). The CDR3 protein is CATWDRLRYKKLF. The DNA of the CDR3 is TGTGCCACCTGGGACAGGCTCCGTTATAAGAAACTCTTT.

V is TRGV9 and J is TRGJ1 or TRGJ2. The V gene end was trimmed by 3 bases and the J gene end by 2 bases; junction bases not matched to a gene: 10. The germline V gene has CDR1 GITISATS and CDR2 ISYDGTV (reference sequence). The CDR3 covers 15 residues. CDR3 residues: CALWERTLDYYKKLF. As DNA, the CDR3 is TGTGCCTTGTGGGAGAGGACCCTGGATTATTATAAGAAACTCTTT.

This clone has more than one count but fewer than ten. V gene TRGV5 combines with J gene TRGJ1 or TRGJ2. Trimming cost V 5 bases and J 4 bases; bases outside gene matches: 5. CDR3 length equals 12 residues. Per the germline V gene, CDR1 is VINAFY and CDR2 is YDVSNSKD. In nucleotides, the CDR3 is TGTGCCACCTGGGTAGGATATTATAAGAAACTCTTT. Its protein product is CATWVGYYKKLF.